These T cell receptor beta chains were read from a single sample in a study of graft-versus-host responses after intestinal transplantation. Method: immunoSEQ multiplex PCR; TCRdb's copy keeps in-frame clones and lacks some. The data hold over 80,000 clones, with approximately 85% observed a single time. The sample was PBMCs, taken 255 days after intestinal transplant. These receptors all come from a human patient who received an intestinal transplant, so some T cells may come from the graft donor. The CDR3 runs from the conserved cysteine through the conserved F or W. Fields, in order: D gene, V gene, CDR3 protein. A D gene is named only where the DNA matches it firmly.

-,TRBV27,CATRRGAGELFF
-,TRBV10-1,CASSRTKQETQYF
-,TRBV14,CASSQSQGYGYTF
-,TRBV7-8,CASSLEGVGSGNTIYF
-,TRBV21-1,CASTERGKNQPQHF
TRBD2,TRBV11-2,CASGWSGGSYEQYF
TRBD1,TRBV2,CASSQGDSSYEQYF
TRBD2,TRBV10-1,CASSESPGLAGAPGELFF
-,TRBV7-3,CASSYQGGETQYF
-,TRBV7-6,CASSLGTDGGLVDEQYF
TRBD2,TRBV7-7,CASSAAGATDTQYF
-,TRBV28,CASRFRQEAFF
-,TRBV19,CASGRGSEAFF
TRBD1,TRBV2,CASRRTGFSSGANVLTF
-,TRBV15,CATSRDQGGPLYEQYF
TRBD1,TRBV5-6,CASSSGTGIQPQHF
TRBD2,TRBV19,CASSLSGINEQYF
-,TRBV5-1,CASSPTGGSYNEQFF
-,TRBV29-1,CSVSDPIPDTQYF
TRBD2,TRBV5-6,CASSSKREPYNEQFF
TRBD1,TRBV6-9,CATHGTGNEGYGYTF
TRBD1,TRBV28,CASRGRTGLLYEQYF
-,TRBV18,CASSPLAGDNEKLFF
-,TRBV28,CASSFLPHYGYTF
TRBD1,TRBV6-5,CASSEDRGPDTQYF
TRBD2,TRBV5-4,CASSLAGAGGKETQYF
TRBD1,TRBV28,CATLRQGLYGYTF
TRBD2,TRBV4-2,CASSQDPSGGTGELFF
TRBD1,TRBV28,CASSTTGVGHYGYTF
-,TRBV7-3,CASSQWGGPTDTQYF
-,TRBV18,CASSPQNEATGYTF
-,TRBV2,CASSPGAYEQYF
-,TRBV4-1,CASSQDGESPQHF
-,TRBV6-4,CASRRLDETQYF
-,TRBV21-1,CASSKNLQHPGYTF
-,TRBV5-1,CASSLRDSGPTYNEQFF
-,TRBV10-3,CAISSDNSYEQYF
-,TRBV9,CASSMARDGTYEQYF
-,TRBV28,CASSHLGGQETQYF
TRBD1,TRBV18,CASSDRGNYGYTF
-,TRBV5-4,CASSLDGGNQPQHF
-,TRBV27,CASGRLNNEQFF
-,TRBV9,CASSVERADTQYF
TRBD1,TRBV12-5,CASGNGQGFGELFF
-,TRBV11-2,CASSLERATGELFF
TRBD1,TRBV7-8,CASSQGQGENTIYF
-,TRBV6-6,CASSSRRTRTGELFF
-,TRBV30,CACLGYNSPPLHF
TRBD1,TRBV9,CASSVVTGITEAFF
-,TRBV5-1,CASRLDSEGNQPQHF
-,TRBV6-1,CASTTSEKAFF
TRBD1,TRBV7-9,CASSLDRGYEQYF
TRBD2,TRBV5-8,CASSGSLGLAYNEQFF
-,TRBV10-3,CAIRTVLNEQFF
-,TRBV5-1,CASSRNLGQGGTGELFF
TRBD1,TRBV9,CASSVALRQGANEQFF
-,TRBV7-3,CASSWSENTEAFF
TRBD1,TRBV6-1,CASTPGQGAYYEQYF
-,TRBV6-1,CASGRSYGYTF
TRBD1,TRBV5-5,CASSRTGAHEKLFF